The 9 T cell receptor beta chains presented below share a single source sample, sequenced in a study of human T cells and chemical hapten exposure. TCRdb re-called the RACE reads through MiXCR, storing one row per CDR3 protein. The repertoire holds tens of thousands of distinct CDR3 sequences, with 5.5% as singletons. Time point in this sample: healthy volunteer bleed at 6 weeks. Unfractionated whole blood served as the source for total RNA extraction. What was sequenced was whole blood. The receptors come from a human donor in good health. Some clones in this sample may be carry-over from other donors' samples.

The table lists this clonotype with many counts. The chain couples TRBV7-8 to TRBJ2-5; TRBD2 matches at 9 bases. This CDR3 contains 16 residues. CDR1 is SGHVS, CDR2 FQNEAQ, per germline. The V and J ends lost 0 bases and 1 base, in that order; junction bases with no gene match: 3. The CDR3 bases are TGTGCCAGCAGCTTAGCCCCTAGCGGGATCCAAGAGACCCAGTACTTC. Amino acid sequence: CASSLAPSGIQETQYF. The entire variable domain, with the rest obtained from reference TRBV7-8 and TRBJ2-5, is as follows: GAGVSQSPRYKVAKRGQDVALRCDPISGHVSLFWYQQALGQGPEFLTYFQNEAQLDKSGLPSDRFFAERPEGSVSTLKIQRTQQEDSAVYLCASSLAPSGIQETQYFGPGTRLLVL.

This clonotype came up many times. V gene TRBV30 combines with J gene TRBJ2-7, with 8 bases that match TRBD1. V shed 5 bases, J shed 5 bases, and the junction held 8 bases outside the gene matches. The CDR3 sequence is 13 residues long. Looked up from germline, CDR1 is GTSNPN and CDR2 is SVGIG (reference sequence). The CDR3 nucleotides are TGTGCCTGGGGAACAGGGGGAAGACACGAGCAGTACTTC. It translates to CAWGTGGRHEQYF.

This clonotype has more than one count but fewer than ten. The chain carries TRBV27 and TRBJ2-7, with 7 bases identical to TRBD1. Trimming removed 6 bases from V and 2 bases from J; junction bases left unmatched: 13. Germline V gene data show CDR1 as MNHEY and CDR2 as SMNVEV (reference sequence). This CDR3 has 16 amino acids. The CDR3 sequence: CASRPGEQGSPYEQYF. As DNA, the CDR3 is TGTGCCAGCAGACCAGGAGAACAGGGGTCGCCCTACGAGCAGTACTTC.

V gene TRBV5-6 combines with J gene TRBJ1-1, with D hard to call. Trimming took off 1 base at V and 0 bases at J, with 10 bases between the two ends. In germline, CDR1 is SGHDT, CDR2 YYEEEE. This CDR3 region has 15 residues. The CDR3 DNA is TGTGCCAGCAGCTTGCTACCCCGAATGAACACTGAAGCTTTCTTT. It specifies CASSLLPRMNTEAFF.

In this sample, this clonotype turned up many times. The rearrangement links TRBV7-9 to TRBJ2-7, with 12 bases fitting TRBD1. V was clipped by 4 bases and J by 1 base; unmatched bases: 5. Germline V CDR1 and CDR2: SEHNR, FQNEAQ (reference sequence). The CDR3 covers 16 residues. The CDR3, as DNA: TGTGCCAGCAGCTCACCGGGACAGGGGGCGTCCTACGAGCAGTACTTC. Translated, it gives CASSSPGQGASYEQYF.

By sample share, this clonotype is medium-sized. This chain uses TRBV20-1 with TRBJ2-7; the match to TRBD1 covers 7 bases. V shed 6 bases, J shed 0 bases, and the junction held 5 bases outside the gene matches. The CDR3 loop spans 13 amino acids. In germline, CDR1 is DFQATT, CDR2 SNEGSKA (reference sequence). The CDR3 nucleotides are TGCAGTGCGGGGGACAGTGTCTCCTACGAGCAGTACTTC. Its protein product is CSAGDSVSYEQYF.

The chain links TRBV5-1 to TRBJ2-5; 7 nucleotides line up with TRBD1. In germline, CDR1 is SGHRS, CDR2 YFSETQ. V gave up 4 bases and J gave up 7 bases; unmatched junction bases: 13. This CDR3 is built from 15 residues. CDR3: CASSLHRDSTGTQYF. In DNA, the CDR3 is TGCGCCAGCAGCCTCCACCGGGACAGCACCGGGACCCAGTACTTC.

This clonotype was found many times. This sequence joins TRBV5-1 and TRBJ1-1, with 9 bases lining up with TRBD1. Germline CDR1 is SGHRS and CDR2 is YFSETQ. The CDR3 is made up of 17 amino acids. The trim removed 2 bases at V and 1 base at J, leaving 9 bases unmatched. This CDR3 is CASSFGGDRVSNTEAFF. In DNA form, the CDR3 reads TGCGCCAGCAGCTTTGGTGGGGACAGGGTATCGAACACTGAAGCTTTCTTT.

This clonotype was picked up many times. The rearrangement joins TRBV2 to TRBJ2-3; D is unresolved. The CDR3 consists of 12 residues. CDR1 SNHLY and CDR2 FYNNEI come from the germline V gene. Between the trimmed V and J ends, which lost 8 bases and 0 bases, there was a span of 6 bases. CDR3 loop: CASHLSTDTQYF. CDR3 coding DNA: TGTGCCAGCCACTTAAGCACAGATACGCAGTATTTT.